Listed below are T cell receptor beta chains from one sample, sequenced in a study of CD8+CD57+ T cells in acquired aplastic anemia. TCRdb re-derived calls from the reads in MiXCR, one entry per CDR3 protein. Of 120,000 or so distinct CDR3 sequences in the sample, 50% to 70% were seen once. The material sequenced was sorted CD4+, CD8+, or CD8+CD57+ T cells (not recorded which) from PBMCs. Receptors were obtained from a human donor with aplastic anemia. Both conserved end residues are part of each CDR3. D genes are given only for firm matches. Size is stated for part of the rows, as once, few or many counts, or as a class when the clone is expanded.

cdr3_nt	cdr3_aa	j_call	d_call	clone_size	v_call
TGTGCCAGCAGTCGAATGACGGACAGGGGGTTCCTTCAGCCCCAGCATTTT	CASSRMTDRGFLQPQHF	TRBJ1-5	TRBD1	.	TRBV2
TGCGCCAGCAGCCAAGAGGGACAGGGGGCATTATCAGATACACAGTATTTT	CASSQEGQGALSDTQYF	TRBJ2-3	TRBD1	few	TRBV4-1
TGTGCCATCAGTGACGGGACAGGGGGCTTCTATGGCTACACCTTC	CAISDGTGGFYGYTF	TRBJ1-2	TRBD1	many	TRBV10-3
TGTGCCAGCAGTTCGCCGGGACAGGGGAGATACGAGCAGTACTTC	CASSSPGQGRYEQYF	TRBJ2-7	TRBD1	.	TRBV12-3/TRBV12-4
TGCGCCAGCATGGACCACCGGGAGGGAGAAGGAAACACCATATATTTT	CASMDHREGEGNTIYF	TRBJ1-3	.	.	TRBV10-1
TGTGCCAGCAGTGAAGCGGGCAGGGGGTATGAGCAGTTCTTC	CASSEAGRGYEQFF	TRBJ2-1	TRBD1	.	TRBV2
TGTGCCAGTCAGGAGGGGTCCGCAGGAACTGAAGCTTTCTTT	CASQEGSAGTEAFF	TRBJ1-1	.	.	TRBV25-1
TGTGCCAGCATGTATTTGGGTGGAATGAACACTGAAGCTTTCTTT	CASMYLGGMNTEAFF	TRBJ1-1	.	few	TRBV6-1
TGTGCCAGCCGCGAGGGGACAGGGACCTACGAGCAGTACTTC	CASREGTGTYEQYF	TRBJ2-7	TRBD1	many	TRBV6-2/TRBV6-3
TGTGCCACCAGTGATCGCTGGGATACAGCCAAAAACATTCAGTACTTC	CATSDRWDTAKNIQYF	TRBJ2-4	.	many	TRBV24-1
TGCAGTGCTAAACAGGGACTAGCGGGATTCTACAATGAGCAGTTCTTC	CSAKQGLAGFYNEQFF	TRBJ2-1	TRBD2	.	TRBV20-1
TGTGCCAGCAACTACCAGGGATTGGGCACTGAAGCTTTCTTT	CASNYQGLGTEAFF	TRBJ1-1	.	.	TRBV9
TGCAGCGTTGAAGATCGGTCGGGGGCCTATGGCTACACCTTC	CSVEDRSGAYGYTF	TRBJ1-2	.	.	TRBV29-1
TGCGCCAGCAGCTTGGGACTAGCGGCCACCGGGGAGCTGTTTTTT	CASSLGLAATGELFF	TRBJ2-2	TRBD2	.	TRBV5-1
TGTGCCAGCAGCTTCGGACAGGCGCCCTCCTACGAGCAGTACTTC	CASSFGQAPSYEQYF	TRBJ2-7	TRBD1	.	TRBV7-2
TGTGCCAGCAGGGCCGACAGAGATTGGTATTTT	CASRADRDWYF	TRBJ2-3	.	.	TRBV2
TGTGCCATCAGCGGGACGGGGAACACTGAAGCTTTCTTT	CAISGTGNTEAFF	TRBJ1-1	.	.	TRBV10-3
TGTGCCAGCAGTTCCACAACGACAGGGAATTCACCCCTCCACTTT	CASSSTTTGNSPLHF	TRBJ1-6	TRBD1	.	TRBV6-5
TGCGCCAGCAGCCCCGGGAACAGGGCGGACAATGAGCAGTTCTTC	CASSPGNRADNEQFF	TRBJ2-1	.	many	TRBV4-1
TGTGCCAGCAGCCAACTGCACCTCAGCACAGATACGCAGTATTTT	CASSQLHLSTDTQYF	TRBJ2-3	.	once	TRBV14
TGCGCCAGCAGTGAGTTTTCCGGGGGGGCCTTAGATACGCAGTATTTT	CASSEFSGGALDTQYF	TRBJ2-3	TRBD2	.	TRBV10-2
TGTGCCAGCAGCTTAGTGGGCGCAGATACGCAGTATTTT	CASSLVGADTQYF	TRBJ2-3	.	many	TRBV7-6
TGCAGCGTTGAATCCGGGGTCGGAAACACCATATATTTT	CSVESGVGNTIYF	TRBJ1-3	.	.	TRBV29-1
TGTGCCAGCAGAGGCCCGGGGTGGACTGTAGAAAAACTGTTTTTT	CASRGPGWTVEKLFF	TRBJ1-4	.	few	TRBV7-9
TGTGCCAGCAGCTACGTGGGGGAGCAGTACTTC	CASSYVGEQYF	TRBJ2-7	.	.	TRBV7-9
TGTGCCAGCAGCCCAGGACATAACACCGGGGAGCTGTTTTTT	CASSPGHNTGELFF	TRBJ2-2	.	.	TRBV3-1
TGTGCCAGTAGTATAGATCAGGGAGAGACCCAGTACTTC	CASSIDQGETQYF	TRBJ2-5	.	.	TRBV7-2
TGCAGTGCTAGACGACTAGCTGGCACAGATACGCAGTATTTT	CSARRLAGTDTQYF	TRBJ2-3	TRBD2	.	TRBV20-1
TGTGCCAGCTCACCCCGGACGCAAGAGACCCAGTACTTC	CASSPRTQETQYF	TRBJ2-5	.	few	TRBV18
TGCAGTGCCAGCCGGGACGGGGACGACGAGCAGTACTTC	CSASRDGDDEQYF	TRBJ2-7	.	many	TRBV20-1
TGTGCCAGCAGCGAGGCCCTCTTGGGCGAGCAGTACTTC	CASSEALLGEQYF	TRBJ2-7	.	many	TRBV9
TGTGCCAGCAGTGAAGTGTGGCCCTACGAGCAGTACTTC	CASSEVWPYEQYF	TRBJ2-7	.	many	TRBV2
TGTGCCAGCAGCTTGGCCCGATCGACGGGGACGGAGACCCAGTACTTC	CASSLARSTGTETQYF	TRBJ2-5	.	.	TRBV5-5
TGCAGTGCTCAAGCGGGGCAAGGAGAAAAACTGTTTTTT	CSAQAGQGEKLFF	TRBJ1-4	.	.	TRBV20-1
TGTGCCACCAGCAGAGGCGGAGCGGGTGGGAGACGGTTCTTC	CATSRGGAGGRRFF	TRBJ2-1	.	.	TRBV15
TGTGCCAGCAGCCAGACTCCTGGGGATTCACCCCTCCACTTT	CASSQTPGDSPLHF	TRBJ1-6	.	.	TRBV12-3/TRBV12-4
TGTGCCAGCAGTGTTGGGACAGGGTGGGCCTACGAGCAGTACTTC	CASSVGTGWAYEQYF	TRBJ2-7	TRBD1	.	TRBV12-3/TRBV12-4